Shown below are 24 T cell receptor beta chains from a single sample sequenced in a study of tumor-infiltrating lymphocytes in primary liver carcinoma. Synthesis of TCR beta cDNA was carried out from 500 ng total RNA with a constant-region primer. Slightly modified ARM-PCR served as the procedure for the TCR beta libraries. These libraries came from three rounds of nested multiplex PCR. In the first two PCR rounds, TRBV1-TRBV30 forward primers were paired with a C-beta reverse primer, and each round lasted around 10 cycles. One entry per CDR3 protein results from TCRdb running MiXCR on the multiplex PCR reads. This table holds under 110,000 distinct CDR3 sequences, around two thirds found once. Co-extracting RNA and DNA was done with roughly 18-32 mg of unsorted bulk tissue as input. Sequenced material: liver tumor tissue from sampling region 2. Subset meaning: tumor region T2, inferior pole. Every receptor here comes from a woman aged 55-70 years with primary liver carcinoma and hepatitis B virus infection.

Concerning this clonotype: Without the conserved terminal phenylalanine or tryptophan, this CDR3 likely stems from a read error. This chain uses TRBV6-5 with TRBJ2-7; D not certain. This CDR3 has 13 residues. Trimming took 4 bases from V and 2 from J, leaving 9 bases between them. Germline V gene lookup returns CDR1 MNHEY and CDR2 SVGAGI. Here the CDR3 reads CASSSSLTYEQYS. The DNA for the CDR3 is TGTGCCAGCAGTTCCTCACTTACCTACGAGCAGTACTCG.

In the case of this clonotype: Without the conserved terminal phenylalanine or tryptophan, this CDR3 likely stems from a read error. V usage is TRBV4-1 and J usage is TRBJ2-7; 7 bases are a match to TRBD2. CDR1 and CDR2 from the germline V gene are MGHRA and YSYEKL. This CDR3 has 14 amino acids. For the CDR3, the DNA is TGCGCCGGCAGCCCCGCGGGGAGGGTCTACGAGCAGTACCTC. This translates into CAGSPAGRVYEQYL.

Comment on this clonotype: Relative to the germline gene, one junction end is altered; a read error may explain this. The chain couples TRBV7-9 to TRBJ2-3, with D possibly called TRBD1 or TRBD2 (5 bases each). The germline gives CDR1 SEHNR, CDR2 FQNEAQ (reference sequence). CDR3 length: 14 residues. The DNA of the CDR3 is TGTACCAGCAGCTTCCGGGACGGCACTGATACGCAGTATTTT. Protein: CTSSFRDGTDTQYF.

As concerns this clonotype: A read error may produce the germline difference seen at one junction end. CDR3: CTSNPLYEQYF. CDR3 DNA: TGTACCAGCAACCCTCTCTACGAGCAGTACTTC. V gene TRBV6-6 combines with J gene TRBJ2-7; D uncertain. From germline, CDR1 is MNHNY and CDR2 SVGAGI (reference sequence). CDR3 length: 11 amino acids.

The V and J genes are TRBV28 and TRBJ2-5; D is undetermined. This CDR3 is built from 14 residues. The V gene lost 6 bases and the J gene lost 2 bases, with 13 bases spanning the gap. Germline loops: CDR1 MDHEN, CDR2 SYDVKM. The CDR3 here is CASSRKTIQETQYF. CDR3 sequence (DNA): TGTGCCAGCAGCCGAAAGACGATACAAGAGACCCAGTACTTC. The variable domain in full, with the rest retrieved from reference TRBV28 and TRBJ2-5, is DVKVTQSSRYLVKRTGEKVFLECVQDMDHENMFWYRQDPGLGLRLIYFSYDVKMKEKGDIPEGYSVSREKKERFSLILESASTNQTSMYLCASSRKTIQETQYFGPGTRLLVL.

This clonotype was seen at least ten times. The chain carries TRBV10-3 and TRBJ2-7; 10 bases map to TRBD2. CDR3 length equals 14 residues. V lost 8 bases to trimming and J lost 2 bases; unmatched junction nucleotides: 6. Germline CDR1 is ENHRY and CDR2 is SYGVKD. CDR3 sequence: CAIGASGSTYEQYF. The CDR3 region has the DNA TGTGCCATCGGTGCTAGCGGGAGTACCTACGAGCAGTACTTC.

Concerning this clonotype: Since no conserved phenylalanine or tryptophan closes the CDR3, a read error is the likely cause. The chain uses TRBV28 and TRBJ2-3; 10 nucleotides match TRBD1. CDR3 length equals 21 residues. Germline V CDR1 and CDR2: MDHEN, SYDVKM. This CDR3 reads CASSLEMDRGGTITNTNTQYL. The DNA for the CDR3 is TGTGCCAGCAGTTTAGAGATGGACAGGGGGGGAACTATAACCAACACAAATACGCAGTATTTA.

The rearrangement joins TRBV6-6 to TRBJ1-5; the match to TRBD1 covers 10 bases. The CDR3 has 15 amino acids. The germline CDR1 and CDR2 sequences are MNHNY and SVGAGI (reference sequence). The CDR3 sequence is CVSSRGQGGNQPQHF. The CDR3 DNA sequence: TGTGTTAGCAGCCGTGGACAGGGGGGCAATCAGCCCCAGCATTTT.

The rearrangement joins TRBV6-1 to TRBJ1-5; no firm D call. TRBJ2-3 explains the end of the DNA better; the J call may be wrong. Germline CDR1 MNHNS, CDR2 SASEGT. This CDR3 region has 14 residues. The CDR3: CASSEETWKQSQYF. The CDR3 coding sequence is TGTGCCAGCAGTGAGGAGACTTGGAAACAGTCCCAGTATTTT.

This clonotype was seen at least ten times. This chain uses TRBV28 with TRBJ1-1, with D hard to call. CDR1 is MDHEN, CDR2 SYDVKM, per germline. Trimming took off 6 bases at V and 8 bases at J, with 16 bases between the two ends. This CDR3 comprises 13 residues. The CDR3 sequence: CASSVVGVREAFF. CDR3 nucleotide sequence: TGTGCCAGCAGCGTCGTTGGGGTGAGAGAAGCTTTCTTT.

A word on this clonotype: A much more abundant neighbour one base away suggests this may be a read error. V is TRBV5-1 and J is TRBJ1-4; D unresolved. CDR3 length: 16 residues. Germline CDR1 SGHRS, CDR2 YFSETQ. CDR3 loop: CTSSLGAMGTNEKLFF. The CDR3, as DNA: TGCACCAGCAGCCTCGGTGCGATGGGAACTAATGAAAAACTGTTTTTT.

A remark on this clonotype: Compared with germline, one end of the junction differs, possibly owing to a read error. V and J are TRBV12-3 or TRBV12-4 and TRBJ2-5, with TRBD2 matching 7 bases. The CDR3 extends over 14 amino acids. The CDR3 reads CANSLGGVGKIQYF. CDR3 bases: TGTGCCAACAGTTTGGGAGGGGTGGGGAAGATCCAGTACTTC.

About this clonotype itself: An end of the junction differs from the germline gene, which may be a read error. The rearrangement uses TRBV10-3 and TRBJ2-2; D might be TRBD1 or TRBD2, each matching 6 bases. Germline CDR1 is ENHRY and CDR2 is SYGVKD. The CDR3 consists of 15 residues. CDR3 sequence (DNA): TGTGTCATCAGTGGGAGGACAGTTGGCACCTGGGAGCTGTTTTTT. This gives the protein CVISGRTVGTWELFF.

A remark on this clonotype: The junction differs from germline at one of its ends, possibly a read error. This rearrangement joins TRBV11-2 to TRBJ2-7, with D possibly matching TRBD2 (6 bases). The J call may not be correct, given that the DNA end is closer to TRBJ2-1. Germline loops: CDR1 SGHAT, CDR2 FQNNGV. The CDR3 is 13 residues long. CDR3 protein: CASSLTSRSEQFF. The CDR3 DNA reads TGTGCCAGTAGCTTAACTAGCAGGAGCGAGCAGTTCTTC.

This clonotype has at least ten counts. The chain combines TRBV6-1 with TRBJ1-4; D may be TRBD1 (6 bases). The CDR3 is 14 residues long. V dropped 7 bases and J dropped 7 bases, with 16 bases sitting between them. Per the germline V gene, CDR1 is MNHNS and CDR2 is SASEGT. The CDR3 here is CASKVGGAGEKLFF. Here the CDR3 DNA reads TGTGCCAGCAAGGTTGGGGGCGCAGGTGAAAAACTGTTTTTT.

With regard to this clonotype: Compared with germline, one end of the junction differs, possibly owing to a read error. The rearrangement uses TRBV6-5 and TRBJ2-2; D perhaps matches TRBD2 (5 bases). This CDR3 has 13 amino acids. Germline V gene sequence: CDR1 MNHEY, CDR2 SVGAGI. The CDR3 loop reads CASKPYITGELSF. DNA for the CDR3: TGTGCCAGCAAGCCGTATATCACCGGGGAGCTGTCTTTT.

On this clonotype itself: One junction end disagrees with the germline gene, perhaps due to a read error. The V call is TRBV6-5, the J call TRBJ1-2, with TRBD1 matching over 7 bases. The CDR3 spans 12 residues. In germline, CDR1 is MNHEY, CDR2 SVGAGI. CDR3 DNA sequence: TGTGTCAGCAGTTCTGGTTTAGGGGGCTACACCTTT. Translating gives CVSSSGLGGYTF.

A remark on this clonotype: A read error may explain this, as a much larger clone is one base away. This chain uses TRBV28 with TRBJ2-2; D remains unclear. CDR1 MDHEN and CDR2 SYDVKM come from the germline V gene. Trimming left V 8 bases short and J 7 bases short, with 17 bases between. The CDR3 totals 14 residues. The CDR3 region has the DNA TGTGCCAGCGGTTCCCAAGACCCGGTCGGGGAGCTGTTTTTT. Translating it yields CASGSQDPVGELFF.

This clonotype has at least ten counts. The J gene is TRBJ1-6, the V gene TRBV5-1; D unclear. The length of the CDR3 is 15 residues. In germline, CDR1 is SGHRS, CDR2 YFSETQ. The V end was cut by 6 bases, the J end by 7 bases, with 17 bases between. CDR3 nucleotides: TGCGCCAGCACCCTCGACGCGTTGGAGAATTCACCCCTCCACTTT. Translating gives CASTLDALENSPLHF.

Of note for this clonotype: A much larger clone is a single base away; this may be a read error. The chain couples TRBV29-1 to TRBJ2-2, with D possibly TRBD2 on 5 matching bases. In germline, CDR1 is SQVTM, CDR2 ANQGSEA. The CDR3 length is 13 residues. CDR3 protein: CSVGRTNTGELLF. CDR3 DNA sequence: TGCAGCGTTGGGCGTACGAACACCGGGGAGCTGCTTTTT.

J is TRBJ2-7 and V is TRBV11-2; D is undetermined. V was trimmed by 5 bases and J by 5 bases, leaving 16 bases between them. Germline V lookup: CDR1 SGHAT, CDR2 FQNNGV. The CDR3 loop spans 14 amino acids. The chain's CDR3 is CASSLIPPTHEQYF. In DNA, the CDR3 is TGTGCCAGCAGCCTGATACCCCCCACCCACGAGCAGTACTTC.

The table lists this clonotype with many counts. The chain uses TRBV5-6 and TRBJ2-2; D gene ambiguous. Germline CDR1 is SGHDT and CDR2 is YYEEEE. The V and J ends lost 4 bases and 3 bases respectively, with 10 bases between them. The CDR3 has 14 amino acids. The CDR3 is CASSAGSYTGELFF. The CDR3 region has the DNA TGTGCCAGCAGCGCCGGGTCTTACACCGGGGAGCTGTTTTTT.

This clonotype was detected ten times or more. The rearrangement uses TRBV12-5 and TRBJ2-5; D possibly corresponds to TRBD1 (8 bases). V was trimmed by 4 bases and J by 2 bases, leaving 14 bases between them. From germline, CDR1 is LGHNT and CDR2 FRNRAP. This CDR3 is built from 15 residues. The CDR3 DNA reads TGTGCTAGTGGTTCACAGGGGGGGGCTCAAGAGACCCAGTACTTC. The encoded protein is CASGSQGGAQETQYF.

In the case of this clonotype: One junction end disagrees with the germline gene, perhaps due to a read error. CDR3 loop: CASIERGPDTWELFF. In DNA, the CDR3 is TGCGCCAGCATTGAGAGAGGGCCGGACACCTGGGAGCTGTTTTTT. The chain recombines TRBV10-1 with TRBJ2-2, with D perhaps matching TRBD1 or TRBD2 (5 bases each). This CDR3 spans 15 amino acids. CDR1 is WNHNN, CDR2 SYGVQD, per germline (reference sequence).